The 3 T cell receptor beta chains below come from one sample, sequenced in a study of PD-1 blockade in mismatch repair-deficient tumors. The method was immunoSEQ multiplex PCR; TCRdb's version includes in-frame clones alone and lacks a portion of them. This table has more than 85,000 clones, 70% to 85% appearing once. The specimen was peripheral blood, collected approximately 35 weeks after starting pembrolizumab. Receptors were obtained from an adult with mismatch repair-deficient cancer.

The rearrangement links TRBV7-6 to TRBJ1-1; D may be TRBD1 (6 bases). In germline, CDR1 is SGHVS, CDR2 FNYEAQ. V lost 6 bases to trimming and J lost 4 bases, with 15 bases between them. The CDR3 extends over 14 amino acids. As DNA, the CDR3 is TGTGCCAGCAGTAGGGGGGGGGAGCCCACTGAAGCTTTCTTT. Residues: CASSRGGEPTEAFF.

This sequence joins TRBV5-4 and TRBJ2-7; TRBD1 might be the D (6 bases). Between the trimmed V and J ends, which lost 0 bases and 7 bases, there was a span of 20 bases. The germline V gene encodes CDR1 SGHNT and CDR2 YYREEE (reference sequence). The CDR3 covers 16 residues. The DNA for the CDR3 is TGTGCCAGCAGCTTGGGAAATAGGGACCCAGGGGTTGAGCAGTACTTC. Protein sequence: CASSLGNRDPGVEQYF.

The V call is TRBV10-3, the J call TRBJ2-5, with a possible D match to TRBD1 (5 bases). This CDR3 is built from 13 residues. In germline, CDR1 is ENHRY, CDR2 SYGVKD. V was shortened by 6 bases and J by 3 bases, with 11 bases between the two germline ends. CDR3 amino acids: CAISAGFEETQYF. Written as DNA, the CDR3 is TGTGCCATCAGCGCAGGGTTCGAAGAGACCCAGTACTTC.